The 25 T cell receptor beta chains given below trace back to one sample, sequenced in a study of blood T cell repertoires in COVID-19. Profiled with immunoSEQ multiplex PCR; TCRdb holds only in-frame clones, not every one. The data contain around 300,000 clones, around 86% of them singletons. Source material: peripheral blood. All receptors derive from a woman in her 30s with active or convalescent COVID-19.

This chain joins TRBV30 and TRBJ1-6; weak D call: TRBD1 (6 bases). This CDR3 contains 15 residues. In germline, CDR1 is GTSNPN, CDR2 SVGIG (reference sequence). Between the trimmed V and J ends, which lost 4 bases and 4 bases, there was a span of 14 bases. The CDR3 spells CAWKKGGEYNSPLHF. CDR3 DNA: TGTGCCTGGAAGAAAGGGGGAGAGTATAATTCACCCCTCCACTTT.

V gene TRBV29-1 combines with J gene TRBJ2-2, with D possibly matching TRBD1 (6 bases). The CDR3 contains 14 residues. The ends were cut back, 7 bases at V and 2 bases at J, with 14 bases in the middle. CDR1 and CDR2 (germline): SQVTM, ANQGSEA. CDR3 region: CSGLTGPNTGELFF. CDR3 sequence (DNA): TGCAGCGGTCTTACAGGGCCTAACACCGGGGAGCTGTTTTTT.

The V gene is TRBV7-2, the J gene TRBJ1-3; a possible D gene is TRBD1 (6 bases). Germline CDR1 is SGHTA and CDR2 is FQGNSA. The CDR3 contains 15 residues. Trimming took off 5 bases at V and 0 bases at J, with 11 bases between the two ends. CDR3 bases: TGTGCCAGCAGCCTAACAGGGAACTCTGGAAACACCATATATTTT. This gives the protein CASSLTGNSGNTIYF.

The rearrangement links TRBV10-1 to TRBJ2-3; 8 nucleotides line up with TRBD2. The CDR3 runs 14 residues. J lost 1 base, V lost 8 bases, and 5 bases had no gene match. Germline V gene data show CDR1 as WNHNN and CDR2 as SYGVQD (reference sequence). The CDR3 DNA sequence: TGCGCCAGCGGCGGGGGGTCCGGCACAGATACGCAGTATTTT. This gives the protein CASGGGSGTDTQYF.

The CDR3 sequence is CASSNIKAGLAGETQYF. The CDR3 DNA sequence: TGTGCCAGTAGTAATATCAAGGCAGGGCTAGCGGGGGAGACCCAGTACTTC. The V call is TRBV19, the J call TRBJ2-5, with 9 bases aligning to TRBD2. The CDR3 is 17 residues long. The J segment lost 5 bases and the V segment lost 4 bases, leaving 14 bases of the junction unmatched. CDR1 is LNHDA and CDR2 is SQIVND in the germline V gene (reference sequence).

The V call is TRBV6-6, the J call TRBJ1-5; the D gene is possibly TRBD1 (6 bases). Germline lookup yields CDR1 MNHNY and CDR2 SVGAGI (reference sequence). The germline V and J ends were trimmed by 0 bases and 4 bases, with 10 bases remaining between them. The CDR3 extends over 15 amino acids. The CDR3: CASSYSRQGNQPQHF. CDR3 coding DNA: TGTGCCAGCAGTTACTCAAGGCAGGGGAATCAGCCCCAGCATTTT.

The V call is TRBV7-9, the J call TRBJ2-7; TRBD1 agrees at 9 bases. The CDR3 totals 16 residues. From germline, CDR1 is SEHNR and CDR2 FQNEAQ (reference sequence). Unmatched junction bases numbered 10, after V lost 5 bases and J lost 2 bases. In nucleotides, the CDR3 is TGTGCCAGCAGCGGCCCGGGACAGGGAGGGGCCTACGAGCAGTACTTC. Amino acid sequence: CASSGPGQGGAYEQYF.

The genes are TRBV28 and TRBJ2-7, with D possibly being TRBD2 (6 bases). The CDR3 covers 14 residues. Germline CDR1 MDHEN, CDR2 SYDVKM. V lost 7 bases to trimming and J lost 3 bases, with 16 bases between them. This chain's CDR3 is CASMLAGPLYEQYF. CDR3 DNA sequence: TGTGCCAGCATGCTGGCGGGACCCCTCTACGAGCAGTACTTC.

The gene calls are TRBV11-2 and TRBJ2-7; 8 positions agree with TRBD1. This CDR3 has 16 residues. Trimming cost V 6 bases and J 3 bases; bases outside gene matches: 13. Germline V gene sequence: CDR1 SGHAT, CDR2 FQNNGV. The chain's CDR3 is CASSRRDGQGNYEQYF. The CDR3 DNA reads as TGTGCCAGCAGTCGTAGAGATGGACAGGGAAACTACGAGCAGTACTTC.

The gene calls are TRBV29-1 and TRBJ1-2; possible D gene TRBD1, 6 bases. V lost 1 base and J lost 3, with 18 bases in between. This CDR3 spans 16 amino acids. Germline V lookup: CDR1 SQVTM, CDR2 ANQGSEA. The CDR3 nucleotides read TGCAGCGTTGAAGGGGACATCCCCCCCACTGACTATGGCTACACCTTC. Translation gives CSVEGDIPPTDYGYTF. The full variable domain, its missing parts supplied by reference TRBV29-1 and TRBJ1-2, is SAVISQKPSRDICQRGTSLTIQCQVDSQVTMMFWYRQQPGQSLTLIATANQGSEATYESGFVIDKFPISRPNLTFSTLTVSNMSPEDSSIYLCSVEGDIPPTDYGYTFGSGTRLTVV.

The V gene is TRBV3-1 (or the pseudogene TRBV3-2), the J gene TRBJ1-1; possible D gene TRBD1, 5 bases. The V gene's germline CDR1 is LGHDT and CDR2 YNNKEL (reference sequence). Trimming took 1 base from V and 0 from J, leaving 9 bases between them. The CDR3 is 15 residues long. CDR3 amino acids: CASSQGGRLNTEAFF. In nucleotides, the CDR3 is TGTGCCAGCAGCCAAGGGGGGAGGTTGAACACTGAAGCTTTCTTT.

This clone was counted only a few times. Other DNA sequences in this specimen translate into the identical CDR3. The chain has TRBV5-1 and TRBJ1-2, with D unclear. CDR3 length: 13 residues. The ends were cut back, 1 base at V and 3 bases at J, with 7 bases in the middle. The germline V gene encodes CDR1 SGHRS and CDR2 YFSETQ. The CDR3 bases are TGCGCCAGCAGCTTGAGGGAGGACTATGGCTACACCTTC. It translates to CASSLREDYGYTF. Combining the CDR3 with reference TRBV5-1 and TRBJ1-2 gives the whole variable domain KAGVTQTPRYLIKTRGQQVTLSCSPISGHRSVSWYQQTPGQGLQFLFEYFSETQRNKGNFPGRFSGRQFSNSRSEMNVSTLELGDSALYLCASSLREDYGYTFGSGTRLTVV.

This sequence joins TRBV30 and TRBJ1-6; D is unresolved. Germline CDR1 is GTSNPN and CDR2 is SVGIG (reference sequence). The ends were cut back, 4 bases at V and 0 bases at J, with 10 bases in the middle. This CDR3 region has 15 residues. The CDR3, as DNA: TGTGCCTGGAACAGAGGGAGCTCCTATAATTCACCCCTCCACTTT. Residues: CAWNRGSSYNSPLHF.

The genes are TRBV6-2 or TRBV6-3 and TRBJ1-2; TRBD1 aligns across 10 bases. V was clipped by 2 bases and J by 6 bases; unmatched bases: 3. The CDR3 runs 14 residues. Germline lookup yields CDR1 MNHEY and CDR2 SVGEGT. The CDR3: CASSYDRGLDGYTF. CDR3 bases: TGTGCCAGCAGTTACGACAGGGGGCTGGATGGCTACACCTTC.

The chain employs TRBV6-5 and TRBJ1-1; D may be TRBD1 (5 bases). The CDR3 consists of 14 residues. Between the trimmed V and J ends, which lost 3 bases and 3 bases, there was a span of 11 bases. Looked up from germline, CDR1 is MNHEY and CDR2 is SVGAGI. The CDR3 bases are TGTGCCAGCAGTTATAGGGGAAGAGACACTGAAGCTTTCTTT. Its protein product is CASSYRGRDTEAFF.

The chain has TRBV4-3 and TRBJ1-3; TRBD1 might be the D (5 bases). CDR3 length equals 16 residues. The ends were cut back, 0 bases at V and 0 bases at J, with 9 bases in the middle. Germline CDR1 LGHNA, CDR2 YSLEER. The CDR3 region is CASSQDMGGSGNTIYF. The CDR3, as DNA: TGCGCCAGCAGCCAAGATATGGGGGGCTCTGGAAACACCATATATTTT.

The genes are TRBV6-5 and TRBJ1-5; a weak D match, TRBD1 (6 bases). V lost 6 bases, J lost 5 bases, and 17 bases lay in between. Germline CDR1 is MNHEY and CDR2 is SVGAGI. The CDR3 runs 15 residues. CDR3 nucleotides: TGTGCCAGCAGACCACAGGGTGCCAGCGATCAGCCCCAGCATTTT. This sequence encodes CASRPQGASDQPQHF.

The chain uses TRBV6-6 and TRBJ1-2; possible D gene TRBD1, 6 bases. The CDR3 is 12 amino acids. V lost 8 bases and J 1 base, leaving 8 bases between the germline ends. CDR1 is MNHNY, CDR2 SVGAGI, per germline (reference sequence). CDR3 sequence reads: CASAGDNYGYTF. For the CDR3, the DNA is TGTGCCAGCGCAGGGGATAACTATGGCTACACCTTC.

This chain joins TRBV24-1 and TRBJ1-2; D unresolved. CDR1 is KGHDR and CDR2 is SFDVKD in the germline V gene. The germline V and J ends were trimmed by 5 bases and 3 bases, with 6 bases remaining between them. The CDR3 sequence is 12 residues long. The CDR3 bases are TGTGCCACCAGTGGCGGCCACTATGGCTACACCTTC. Translating gives CATSGGHYGYTF.

This chain links TRBV7-2 with TRBJ2-1, with 14 positions matching TRBD2. CDR1 and CDR2 from the germline V gene are SGHTA and FQGNSA. The CDR3 runs 19 residues. The ends lost 2 bases at V and 8 bases at J; junction bases unmatched: 14. This chain's CDR3 is CASSLFVGLAGATVDEQFF. CDR3 sequence (DNA): TGTGCCAGCAGCTTATTCGTGGGACTAGCGGGGGCCACTGTAGATGAGCAGTTCTTC. Together with reference TRBV7-2 and TRBJ2-1, the CDR3 gives the full variable domain: GAGVSQSPSNKVTEKGKDVELRCDPISGHTALYWYRQSLGQGLEFLIYFQGNSAPDKSGLPSDRFSAERTGGSVSTLTIQRTQQEDSAVYLCASSLFVGLAGATVDEQFFGPGTRLTVL.

The gene calls are TRBV5-5 and TRBJ1-5, with D perhaps TRBD1 (6 bases). V was cut by 6 bases and J by 7 bases, with 20 bases left in between. The CDR3 spans 15 residues. Germline CDR1 reads SGHKS; CDR2 reads YYEKEE (reference sequence). The CDR3 DNA sequence: TGTGCCAGCAAGATTGAGGTCAGGGGAGGGCAGCCCCAGCATTTT. This codes for CASKIEVRGGQPQHF.

The gene calls are TRBV6-5 and TRBJ1-4; no reliable D call. Looked up from germline, CDR1 is MNHEY and CDR2 is SVGAGI. Trimming stripped 9 bases from V and 5 bases from J, with 7 bases between. The CDR3 consists of 11 residues. Here the CDR3 DNA reads TGTGCCAGTCGAGAGAATGAAAAACTGTTTTTT. It codes for CASRENEKLFF.

The chain recombines TRBV19 with TRBJ2-5, with TRBD1 matching 8 bases. CDR3 length equals 15 residues. Unmatched junction bases numbered 6, after V lost 3 bases and J lost 3 bases. Per germline, CDR1 LNHDA and CDR2 SQIVND (reference sequence). The chain's CDR3 is CASSISQGAKETQYF. The CDR3 DNA reads as TGTGCCAGTAGTATTTCCCAGGGGGCAAAAGAGACCCAGTACTTC.

The chain employs TRBV19 and TRBJ1-6; 10 bases align to TRBD1. The CDR3 is 16 residues long. The V segment lost 2 bases and the J segment 7 bases; nucleotides outside the gene matches: 5. The germline gives CDR1 LNHDA, CDR2 SQIVND (reference sequence). DNA for the CDR3: TGTGCCAGTAGTATAATGGGGACAGGGGTAAATTCACCCCTCCACTTT. As protein: CASSIMGTGVNSPLHF. The whole variable domain, remainder taken from reference TRBV19 and TRBJ1-6, is DGGITQSPKYLFRKEGQNVTLSCEQNLNHDAMYWYRQDPGQGLRLIYYSQIVNDFQKGDIAEGYSVSREKKESFPLTVTSAQKNPTAFYLCASSIMGTGVNSPLHFGNGTRLTVT.

The V gene is TRBV2, the J gene TRBJ2-6; D possibly corresponds to TRBD2 (6 bases). Germline V CDR1 and CDR2: SNHLY, FYNNEI. This CDR3 spans 18 amino acids. V lost 6 bases to trimming and J lost 0 bases, with 18 bases between them. The DNA of the CDR3 is TGTGCCAGCAGGGGGAGGTTAGGATCTTCCTCTGGGGCCAACGTCCTGACTTTC. Translation gives CASRGRLGSSSGANVLTF.